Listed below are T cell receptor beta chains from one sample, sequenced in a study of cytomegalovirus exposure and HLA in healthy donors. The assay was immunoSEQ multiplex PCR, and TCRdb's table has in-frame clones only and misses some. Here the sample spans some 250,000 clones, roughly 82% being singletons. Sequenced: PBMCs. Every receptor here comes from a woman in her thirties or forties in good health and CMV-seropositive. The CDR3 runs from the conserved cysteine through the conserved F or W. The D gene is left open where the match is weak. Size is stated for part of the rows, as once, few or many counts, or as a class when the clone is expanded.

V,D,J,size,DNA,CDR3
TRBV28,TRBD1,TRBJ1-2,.,TGTGCCAGCAGTTCCCAGGGGTGGAGCCCGGGACAGGGGATTCTTGGCTACACCTTC,CASSSQGWSPGQGILGYTF
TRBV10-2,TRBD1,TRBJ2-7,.,TGCGCCAGCATGTCGGGACAGGGTAATTCCCACGAGCAGTACTTC,CASMSGQGNSHEQYF
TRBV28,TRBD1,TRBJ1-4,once,TGTGCCAGCAGTGAGACAGGGGGAGCTAATGAAAAACTGTTTTTT,CASSETGGANEKLFF
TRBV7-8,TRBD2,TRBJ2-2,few,TGTGCCAGCAGCTTTAGGGCGGGAGGAACGAACACCGGGGAGCTGTTTTTT,CASSFRAGGTNTGELFF
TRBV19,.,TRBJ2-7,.,TGTGCCAGTAGTATTAGTCGGCAGGGGCCTTACGAGCAGTACTTC,CASSISRQGPYEQYF
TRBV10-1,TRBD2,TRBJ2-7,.,TGCGCCAGCACTGAGGGACTAGCGGGAGCCTACGAGCAGTACTTC,CASTEGLAGAYEQYF
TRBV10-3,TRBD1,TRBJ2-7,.,TGTGCCATCAAGGGGACAGGAGGGACCTACGAGCAGTACTTC,CAIKGTGGTYEQYF
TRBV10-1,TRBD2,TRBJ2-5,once,TGCGCCAGCAGCGAAGACGGGACTAGCGAGTTAGAGACCCAGTACTTC,CASSEDGTSELETQYF
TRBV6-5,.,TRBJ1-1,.,TGTGCCAGCAGCAACAGGGTAGGAGGAACTGAAGCTTTCTTT,CASSNRVGGTEAFF
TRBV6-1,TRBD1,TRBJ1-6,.,TGTGCCAGCAGTGAACTCGGGACAGCGAATTCACCCCTCCACTTT,CASSELGTANSPLHF
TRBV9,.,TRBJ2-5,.,TGTGCCAGCAGCGCGGGACACCGGGAGACCCAGTACTTC,CASSAGHRETQYF
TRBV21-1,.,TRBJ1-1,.,TGTGCCAGCAGCTGGGCCCAAGACGGCACTGAAGCTTTCTTT,CASSWAQDGTEAFF
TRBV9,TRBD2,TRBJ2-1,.,TGTGCCAGCAGCCTCGGACTAGCGGGGGGAAACGATGAGCAGTTCTTC,CASSLGLAGGNDEQFF
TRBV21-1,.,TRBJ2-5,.,TGTGCCAGCCCGACTAGCGGGAGGGCCAAACCTATGGAGACCCAGTACTTC,CASPTSGRAKPMETQYF
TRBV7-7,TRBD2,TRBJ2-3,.,TGTGCCAGCAGCCTCACCCTGGGAGCGGGGGCAGATACGCAGTATTTT,CASSLTLGAGADTQYF
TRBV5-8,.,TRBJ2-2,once,TGTGCCAGCAGCCTCGGCGGTGGCTTCATCACCGGGGAGCTGTTTTTT,CASSLGGGFITGELFF
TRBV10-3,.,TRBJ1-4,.,TGTGCCATCAAAGCCGACCGGGGAAATGAAAAACTGTTTTTT,CAIKADRGNEKLFF
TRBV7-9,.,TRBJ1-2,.,TGTGCCAGCAGCTTAGATGGCAGGGAGGACACCTTC,CASSLDGREDTF
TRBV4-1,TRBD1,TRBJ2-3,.,TGCGCCAGCAGCCAAGGACCAGGACAGGGACGGTACACAGATACGCAGTATTTT,CASSQGPGQGRYTDTQYF
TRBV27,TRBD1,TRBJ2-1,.,TGTGCCAGCACTAGACAGGGGTTTTTTGGTGAGCAGTTCTTC,CASTRQGFFGEQFF
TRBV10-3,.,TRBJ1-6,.,TGTGCCATCAGTGAACAGGGTAGTAATTCACCCCTCCACTTT,CAISEQGSNSPLHF
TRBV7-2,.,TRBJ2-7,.,TGTGCCAGCAGCCAGGGACTCCACGAGCAGTACTTC,CASSQGLHEQYF
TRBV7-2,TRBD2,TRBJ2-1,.,TGTGCCAGCACTAAAAGCGGGGGGGCCGTCAATGAGCAGTTCTTC,CASTKSGGAVNEQFF
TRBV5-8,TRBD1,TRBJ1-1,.,TGTGCCAGCACCAAAAACAGGGGGTTCACTGAAGCTTTCTTT,CASTKNRGFTEAFF
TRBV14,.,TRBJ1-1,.,TGTGCCAGCAGCCAGGAATTGCAGGGGATAGCTTTCTTT,CASSQELQGIAFF
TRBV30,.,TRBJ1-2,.,TGTGCCTGGAGTGCTCTACAGGGTAACTATGGCTACACCTTC,CAWSALQGNYGYTF
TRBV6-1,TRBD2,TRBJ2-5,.,TGTGCCAGCAGTGGGGGACTACTCCCAGAGACCCAGTACTTC,CASSGGLLPETQYF
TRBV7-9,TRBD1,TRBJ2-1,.,TGTTCCAGCAGCTTAGGGGAGGGACAGGGGACCTACAATGAGCAGTTCTTC,CSSSLGEGQGTYNEQFF
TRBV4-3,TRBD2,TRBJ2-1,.,TGCGCCAGCAGCCAAGCCCTAGCGGGAGGAAACTACAATGAGCAGTTCTTC,CASSQALAGGNYNEQFF
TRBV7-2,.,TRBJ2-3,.,TGTGCCAGCAGCTTTAGTCAACCGCAGTATTTT,CASSFSQPQYF
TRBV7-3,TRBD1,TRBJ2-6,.,TGTGCCAGCAGCTTATCAATGAGACGGACAGGGGAATTGGCCAACGTCCTGACTTTC,CASSLSMRRTGELANVLTF